These 21 T cell receptor beta chains came from one sample sequenced in a study of blood T cell repertoires in COVID-19. Sequenced by immunoSEQ multiplex PCR; TCRdb stores in-frame clones only, minus some. The repertoire has about 220,000 clones, approximately 77% of them found once; the top ten carry 3.6%. Material: peripheral blood. Receptors originate from an elderly woman with acute or convalescent COVID-19.

The J gene is TRBJ1-1, the V gene TRBV6-5; no firm D call. The CDR3 extends over 14 amino acids. V was cut by 2 bases and J by 3 bases, with 10 bases left in between. Germline V gene data show CDR1 as MNHEY and CDR2 as SVGAGI. DNA of the CDR3: TGTGCCAGCAGTTACAGGGTGAGGGACACTGAAGCTTTCTTT. Translated: CASSYRVRDTEAFF.

The chain combines TRBV11-3 with TRBJ1-2; D may be TRBD1 (6 bases). Germline V gene sequence: CDR1 SGHNT, CDR2 YENEEA. Trimming removed 0 bases at V and 8 bases at J, with 19 bases between. The CDR3 runs to 16 residues. CDR3 sequence reads: CASSLDPTQGRGGYTF. For the CDR3, the DNA is TGTGCCAGCAGCTTAGACCCCACTCAGGGGAGAGGAGGCTACACCTTC.

The chain combines TRBV18 with TRBJ2-7; 7 nucleotides agree with TRBD1. V gave up 2 bases and J gave up 4 bases; unmatched junction bases: 8. The CDR3 has 15 residues. In germline, CDR1 is KGHSH, CDR2 LQKENI. This CDR3 reads CASSPRTGPIYEQYF. The CDR3 nucleotides are TGTGCCAGCTCACCAAGGACAGGCCCTATTTACGAGCAGTACTTC.

The rearrangement links TRBV5-4 to TRBJ1-3; TRBD1 might be the D (5 bases). Germline loops: CDR1 SGHNT, CDR2 YYREEE (reference sequence). The CDR3 has 15 amino acids. V was trimmed by 1 base and J by 0 bases, leaving 8 bases between them. The CDR3, as DNA: TGTGCCAGCAGCTTGTCAGGGTTCTCTGGAAACACCATATATTTT. It encodes CASSLSGFSGNTIYF.

A single count supports this clone. V is TRBV19 and J is TRBJ1-5; 9 nucleotides match TRBD1. The V gene's germline CDR1 is LNHDA and CDR2 SQIVND (reference sequence). After removal of 5 bases from V and 5 bases from J, the junction contained 7 bases not matched to a gene. This CDR3 has 15 amino acids. CDR3 nucleotide sequence: TGTGCCAGTAGTCCCTCGGACAGGGGCTATCAGCCCCAGCATTTT. Translating it yields CASSPSDRGYQPQHF.

The rearrangement joins TRBV5-1 to TRBJ2-5, with D possibly being TRBD1 (5 bases). Trimming pared 2 bases from V and 2 bases from J, leaving 10 bases between. Germline CDR1 and CDR2: SGHRS and YFSETQ. The CDR3 runs to 14 residues. CDR3 sequence: CASSLPGLQETQYF. CDR3 nucleotide sequence: TGCGCCAGCAGCTTACCAGGGTTACAAGAGACCCAGTACTTC.

The chain links TRBV4-2 to TRBJ2-5; a possible D gene is TRBD2 (7 bases). Germline-derived CDR1 and CDR2 are LGHNA and YNFKEQ. The CDR3 contains 22 residues. The germline V and J ends were trimmed by 3 bases and 1 base, with 33 bases remaining between them. The CDR3 DNA reads as TGTGCCAGCAGCCAGATTCGCTGGGGCGGGGGCGGAAGATCTCAATCCCAAGAGACCCAGTACTTC. Its translation: CASSQIRWGGGGRSQSQETQYF.

V gene TRBV7-2 combines with J gene TRBJ1-4, with 9 nucleotides matching TRBD1. This CDR3 is 15 amino acids long. V was clipped by 5 bases and J by 8 bases; unmatched bases: 9. Germline V CDR1 and CDR2: SGHTA, FQGNSA. The CDR3 region has the DNA TGTGCCAGCAGCGACAGGGGACAGGGTAGGGAAAAACTGTTTTTT. Amino acid sequence: CASSDRGQGREKLFF.

This rearrangement joins TRBV6-5 to TRBJ2-1; TRBD2 is a possible D gene (5 bases). This CDR3 is 15 amino acids long. Germline CDR1 MNHEY, CDR2 SVGAGI. Trimming left V 3 bases short and J 10 bases short, with 19 bases between. This chain's CDR3 is CASSYISGSLFEQFF. CDR3 DNA sequence: TGTGCCAGCAGTTATATAAGCGGTTCTCTCTTCGAGCAGTTCTTC.

This chain joins TRBV19 and TRBJ1-1; unclear D gene. Trimming cost V 5 bases and J 5 bases, with 21 bases left between them. The CDR3 spans 16 residues. Germline assignment: CDR1 LNHDA and CDR2 SQIVND (reference sequence). The DNA for the CDR3 is TGTGCCAGTAGTCGGGCAACGACGGGGAGGTGGACTGAAGCTTTCTTT. Translation gives CASSRATTGRWTEAFF. Combining the CDR3 with reference TRBV19 and TRBJ1-1 gives the whole variable domain DGGITQSPKYLFRKEGQNVTLSCEQNLNHDAMYWYRQDPGQGLRLIYYSQIVNDFQKGDIAEGYSVSREKKESFPLTVTSAQKNPTAFYLCASSRATTGRWTEAFFGQGTRLTVV.

The rearrangement uses TRBV28 and TRBJ1-4; D unresolved. Trimming removed 6 bases from V and 4 bases from J, with 9 bases in between. Germline V gene sequence: CDR1 MDHEN, CDR2 SYDVKM. The CDR3 is 13 residues long. CDR3 residues: CASSSRDNEKLFF. The DNA of the CDR3 is TGTGCCAGCAGCTCCCGAGATAATGAAAAACTGTTTTTT.

The V and J genes are TRBV3-1 (or the pseudogene TRBV3-2) and TRBJ1-1; a weak D match, TRBD1 (6 bases). The germline V gene has CDR1 LGHDT and CDR2 YNNKEL (reference sequence). The ends were cut back, 4 bases at V and 4 bases at J, with 16 bases in the middle. This CDR3 region has 15 residues. The CDR3 protein is CASSREGGGGTEAFF. The CDR3, as DNA: TGTGCCAGCAGCCGAGAGGGGGGTGGGGGCACTGAAGCTTTCTTT.

The chain uses TRBV5-4 and TRBJ1-1; 8 bases line up with TRBD1. Germline CDR1 is SGHNT and CDR2 is YYREEE (reference sequence). V was pared by 4 bases and J by 5 bases, with 7 bases of the junction left unmatched. CDR3 length equals 14 residues. CDR3 DNA: TGTGCCAGCAGCCTCCAGGGGGCGCTGACTGAAGCTTTCTTT. Protein: CASSLQGALTEAFF.

This chain joins TRBV29-1 and TRBJ1-1, with 7 bases that match TRBD1. The CDR3 sequence is 13 residues long. Trimming took 8 bases from V and 5 from J; bases not matched to a gene: 11. CDR1 is SQVTM, CDR2 ANQGSEA, per germline. DNA of the CDR3: TGCAGCCTCCGCCAGGACAGGAGGACTGAAGCTTTCTTT. Its translation: CSLRQDRRTEAFF.

This clone was counted a few times. This chain connects TRBV19 to TRBJ2-7, with a weak D call TRBD1 (6 bases). CDR1 is LNHDA and CDR2 is SQIVND in the germline V gene (reference sequence). Deletions cut 3 bases from V and 6 bases from J, with 15 bases between. The CDR3 contains 14 residues. The CDR3 reads CASSMNRAASEQYF. The CDR3 DNA follows: TGTGCCAGTAGTATGAACAGGGCGGCGAGCGAGCAGTACTTC.

The chain uses TRBV7-3 and TRBJ2-2, with a possible D match to TRBD2 (7 bases). Looked up from germline, CDR1 is SGHTA and CDR2 is FQGTGA. CDR3 length: 16 amino acids. Trimming removed 0 bases at V and 7 bases at J, with 15 bases between. The CDR3, as DNA: TGTGCCAGCAGCTTAACAGGCGGGGGCCTCGTCGGGGAGCTGTTTTTT. Translating gives CASSLTGGGLVGELFF. The full variable domain, completed using reference TRBV7-3 and TRBJ2-2, is GAGVSQTPSNKVTEKGKYVELRCDPISGHTALYWYRQSLGQGPEFLIYFQGTGAADDSGLPNDRFFAVRPEGSVSTLKIQRTERGDSAVYLCASSLTGGGLVGELFFGEGSRLTVL.

The chain is built from TRBV9 and TRBJ1-4; 7 bases match TRBD1. V lost 4 bases and J lost 2; bases outside the gene matches: 8. The germline V gene encodes CDR1 SGDLS and CDR2 YYNGEE. The CDR3 consists of 16 residues. Here the CDR3 DNA reads TGTGCCAGCAGCCTCGGGACAGTGGGGACTAATGAAAAACTGTTTTTT. Translation: CASSLGTVGTNEKLFF.

The chain joins TRBV6-1 to TRBJ1-6; the D gene is possibly TRBD1 (5 bases). V gave up 6 bases and J gave up 7 bases, with 19 bases separating them. This CDR3 contains 16 residues. From germline, CDR1 is MNHNS and CDR2 SASEGT. The CDR3 region has the DNA TGTGCCAGCAGCGAACAAACGACAGCTACAAATTCACCCCTCCACTTT. Protein: CASSEQTTATNSPLHF.

The rearrangement uses TRBV5-1 and TRBJ1-3, with a weak D call TRBD1 (6 bases). There are 15 residues in the CDR3. Per the germline V gene, CDR1 is SGHRS and CDR2 is YFSETQ. Trimming shortened V by 4 bases and J by 3 bases, and 14 bases separated the two germline ends. In DNA form, the CDR3 reads TGCGCCAGCAGCCCGAGGGGGGGCCTTGGAAACACCATATATTTT. This translates into CASSPRGGLGNTIYF.

The chain employs TRBV6-5 and TRBJ1-6; the D is unclear. The CDR3 has 12 residues. The V and J ends lost 6 bases and 10 bases respectively, with 10 bases between them. Germline assignment: CDR1 MNHEY and CDR2 SVGAGI. The CDR3 nucleotides are TGTGCCAGCAGGTCAGGTCTGTCACCCCTCCACTTT. As protein: CASRSGLSPLHF.

This clone has more than one count but fewer than ten. This rearrangement joins TRBV19 to TRBJ1-2; D gene ambiguous. Germline values: CDR1 LNHDA, CDR2 SQIVND (reference sequence). This CDR3 is 13 amino acids long. Deletions cut 3 bases from V and 3 bases from J, with 8 bases between. The CDR3 DNA follows: TGTGCCAGTAGTATTCGTCAGGACTATGGCTACACCTTC. Protein sequence: CASSIRQDYGYTF.